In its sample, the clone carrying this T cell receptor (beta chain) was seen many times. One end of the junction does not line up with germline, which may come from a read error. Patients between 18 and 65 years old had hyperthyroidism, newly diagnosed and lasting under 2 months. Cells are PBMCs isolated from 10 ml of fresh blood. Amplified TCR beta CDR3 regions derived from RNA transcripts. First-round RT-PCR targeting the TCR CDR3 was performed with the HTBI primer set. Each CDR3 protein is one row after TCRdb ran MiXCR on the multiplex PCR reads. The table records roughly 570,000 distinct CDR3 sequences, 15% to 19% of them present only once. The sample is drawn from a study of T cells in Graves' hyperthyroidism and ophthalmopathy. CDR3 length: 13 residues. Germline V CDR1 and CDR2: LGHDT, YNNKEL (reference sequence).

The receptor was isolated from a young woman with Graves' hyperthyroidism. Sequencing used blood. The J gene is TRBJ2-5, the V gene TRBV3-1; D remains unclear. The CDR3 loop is CASSQNTKDTQYF. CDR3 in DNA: TGTGCCAGCAGCCAAAATACTAAAGATACCCAGTACTTC.